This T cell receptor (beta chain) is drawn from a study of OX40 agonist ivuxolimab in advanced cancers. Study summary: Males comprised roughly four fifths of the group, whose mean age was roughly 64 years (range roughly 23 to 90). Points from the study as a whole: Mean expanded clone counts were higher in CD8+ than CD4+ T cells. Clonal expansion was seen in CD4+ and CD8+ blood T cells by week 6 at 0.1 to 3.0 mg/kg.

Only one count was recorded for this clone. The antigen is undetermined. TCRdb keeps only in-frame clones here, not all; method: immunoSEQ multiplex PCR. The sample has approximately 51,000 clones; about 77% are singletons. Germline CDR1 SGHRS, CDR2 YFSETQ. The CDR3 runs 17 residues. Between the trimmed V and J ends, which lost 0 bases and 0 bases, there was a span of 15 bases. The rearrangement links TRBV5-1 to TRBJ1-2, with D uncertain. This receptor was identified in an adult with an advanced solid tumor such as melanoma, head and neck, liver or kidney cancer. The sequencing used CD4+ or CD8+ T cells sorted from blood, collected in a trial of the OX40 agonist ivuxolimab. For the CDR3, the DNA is TGCGCCAGCAGCTTGGGGAGGGCCGGGTCTGCTAACTATGGCTACACCTTC. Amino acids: CASSLGRAGSANYGYTF.